The subject of this entry is one T cell receptor (beta chain). Its antigen is not known. In germline, CDR1 is MNHNS, CDR2 SASEGT. V lost 8 bases, J lost 8 bases, and 10 bases stayed unmatched. The CDR3 length is 15 residues. 13 Jbeta primers and 60 Vbeta primers were used for the PCR. Assay used: immunoSEQ multiplex PCR; TCRdb lists only in-frame clones, some missing. The data contain 65,000 to 100,000 clones, about 80% of them singletons. This entry is derived from a study of cytomegalovirus exposure and HLA in healthy donors. Study-wide results and caveats: A later analysis found most CMV-associated TCR beta chains apparently HLA-restricted. Some TCR beta chains (over 150 of them) were listed as cytomegalovirus-associated. For most TCR beta V segments, an earlier analysis put the productive rate at about 90% or about 30% of the time.

The source is a female donor in good health and CMV-seronegative. The sequencing sample was made of PBMCs. This chain connects TRBV6-1 to TRBJ2-1, with 12 bases aligning to TRBD2. The CDR3 is CASHNTGTSGHEQFF. CDR3 nucleotides: TGTGCCAGCCACAATACCGGGACTAGCGGGCATGAGCAGTTCTTC.